A selection of T cell receptor beta chains follows, all from one sample in a study of identical twins. One entry per CDR3 protein, called by TCRdb with MiXCR from the 5' RACE reads. Here the sample spans hundreds of thousands of distinct CDR3 sequences, 8.5% to 9% being singletons. The same sample was also studied in work on yellow fever vaccine responses in identical twins.

The source material was PBMCs. The receptors originated from a woman between 18 and 29 years old in good health. CDR3s include the opening cysteine and the closing phenylalanine or tryptophan. D genes are given only for firm matches. Rows give clone size only sometimes, using once, few, many, or a class for an expanded clone.

v_call	d_call	j_call	clone_size	cdr3_nt	cdr3_aa
TRBV9	.	TRBJ2-5	few	TGTGCCAGCAGCGTATGGGACCGGGAATTTCAAGAGACCCAGTACTTC	CASSVWDREFQETQYF
TRBV18	.	TRBJ2-7	.	TGTGCCAGCTCACCAATTCATACGGCTGGCTCCTACGAGCAGTACTTC	CASSPIHTAGSYEQYF
TRBV3-1	.	TRBJ2-7	.	TGTGCCAGCAGCCCATCGGGACTGAATCCCTACGAGCAGTACTTC	CASSPSGLNPYEQYF
TRBV7-8	TRBD1	TRBJ2-1	.	TGTGCCAGCACCCCCGTCGGAACAGGGGCTGACAATGAGCAGTTCTTC	CASTPVGTGADNEQFF
TRBV6-5	.	TRBJ2-2	many	TGTGCCAGCAGTTATACGGAGGGATCCGGGGAGCTGTTTTTT	CASSYTEGSGELFF
TRBV5-1	.	TRBJ2-7	many	TGCGCCAGCAGCTTGAAAAGCTCCTACGAGCAGTACTTC	CASSLKSSYEQYF
TRBV3-1	TRBD2	TRBJ2-3	.	TGTGCCAGCAGCGCCGCGTTGCGGGAGGACCCAAGCACAGATACGCAGTATTTT	CASSAALREDPSTDTQYF
TRBV20-1	.	TRBJ2-4	few	TGCAGTGCTAGAGAGCCGGGGGCGGCGGGACCACCAAACATTCAGTACTTC	CSAREPGAAGPPNIQYF
TRBV7-2	.	TRBJ2-7	few	TGTGCCAGCAGCACCCGTGACCAAAAGACGCAACTCTACGAGCAGTACTTC	CASSTRDQKTQLYEQYF
TRBV28	.	TRBJ2-7	few	TGTGCCAGCAGCTCTCGATCGACGGGCGAGCAGTACTTC	CASSSRSTGEQYF
TRBV6-1	.	TRBJ2-5	.	TGTGCCAGCAGTGTGATGTACCAAGAGACCCAGTACTTC	CASSVMYQETQYF
TRBV12-3/TRBV12-4	.	TRBJ2-5	.	TGTGCCAGCACCCCAGGCGCTGTCTCGGAGACCCAGTACTTC	CASTPGAVSETQYF
TRBV14	TRBD2	TRBJ2-1	few	TGTGCCAGCAGCCAAGATCGGCTAGCGGGGGAATACAATGAGCAGTTCTTC	CASSQDRLAGEYNEQFF
TRBV20-1	TRBD1	TRBJ1-1	.	TGCAGTGCTAGAGATGTTTTTACAGGGGGCACTGAAGCTTTCTTT	CSARDVFTGGTEAFF
TRBV7-2	TRBD1	TRBJ2-3	.	TGTGCCAGCAGCCGACAGGGAACGGTAAACACAGATACGCAGTATTTT	CASSRQGTVNTDTQYF
TRBV7-9	TRBD1	TRBJ2-1	many	TGTGCCAGCAGCTTAATGCCAGGGGGTAAGAATGAGCAGTTCTTC	CASSLMPGGKNEQFF
TRBV11-3	.	TRBJ2-7	.	TGTGCCAGCAGCCCGAGAGGAGGGACTGAGCAGTACTTC	CASSPRGGTEQYF
TRBV6-5	.	TRBJ1-1	few	TGTGCCAGCAGTTACTCCCAGACTTTGAACACTGAAGCTTTCTTT	CASSYSQTLNTEAFF
TRBV4-1	.	TRBJ2-7	.	TGCGCCAGCAGCCAAGAACGCAGGGGGGACTACGAGCAGTACTTC	CASSQERRGDYEQYF
TRBV6-5	TRBD1	TRBJ1-2	few	TGTGCCAGCAGTTTGACAGGGGGATCCTATGGCTACACCTTC	CASSLTGGSYGYTF
TRBV7-9	TRBD2	TRBJ2-1	.	TGTGCCAGCAGTACCACGGCGGGGGTTGAGCAGTTCTTC	CASSTTAGVEQFF
TRBV10-3	TRBD1	TRBJ2-7	few	TGTGCCATCACCAGAGGACAGGTACTAAACGAGCAGTACTTC	CAITRGQVLNEQYF
TRBV5-1	TRBD1	TRBJ2-5	few	TGCGCCAGCAGCGCAGAGCCGGGACAGGGGACCCAGTACTTC	CASSAEPGQGTQYF
TRBV4-2	.	TRBJ2-7	few	TGTGCCAGCAGCCAAGATCTTGCGGACGACTCCTACGAGCAGTACTTC	CASSQDLADDSYEQYF
TRBV29-1	.	TRBJ1-2	few	TGCAGCGTTGAAGACCAGACAACTAACTATGGCTACACCTTC	CSVEDQTTNYGYTF
TRBV4-3	.	TRBJ2-1	.	TGCGCCAGCAGCCAAGATCTGGGTGGGAAACTATACATTGAGCAGTTCTTC	CASSQDLGGKLYIEQFF
TRBV7-9	TRBD1	TRBJ2-7	.	TGTGCCAGCAGCTTAGAATCTCGGACAGGGAAGACCTACGAGCAGTACTTC	CASSLESRTGKTYEQYF
TRBV27	.	TRBJ2-3	.	TGTGCCAGCAGTTTATCTTTCGGGTTGACTAATACGCAGTATTTT	CASSLSFGLTNTQYF
TRBV3-1	TRBD2	TRBJ2-2	.	TGTGCCAGCAGCCCGCTGGGACTAGCGAGGGAGCTGTTTTTT	CASSPLGLARELFF
TRBV7-9	.	TRBJ2-2	.	TGTGCCAGCAGCCCTAGGCCCGGGGAGCTGTTTTTT	CASSPRPGELFF